This TCR beta chain is from a study of blood T cells in healthy people across ages. About the study: Template switching picked up about one barcoded beta molecule for each two T cells.

PCR was performed a second time for roughly 7 to 12 cycles using a sample-barcoded 5' primer and a J-beta primer mix. TCRdb itself ran the 5' RACE reads through MiXCR, one entry per CDR3 protein. The table records 1,800,000 or so distinct CDR3 sequences, approximately 39% of them present only once. V was shortened by 0 bases and J by 4 bases, with 12 bases between the two germline ends. This CDR3 comprises 14 residues. The V gene's germline CDR1 is DFQATT and CDR2 SNEGSKA (reference sequence). This clonotype was counted only a few times. The chain couples TRBV20-1 to TRBJ1-2, with D uncertain. Sequenced: blood. This receptor was obtained from a human donor in good health. CDR3: CSARDLSTAYGYTF. DNA of the CDR3: TGCAGTGCTAGAGACCTCAGTACAGCCTATGGCTACACCTTC.